This TCR beta chain was identified during a study of blood T cell repertoires in COVID-19. In the study overall: PBMCs, B-cell-depleted T cells, or T cells were the source of the cDNA or gDNA that made up the material.

The CDR3 length is 14 residues. The ends lost 2 bases at V and 4 bases at J; junction bases unmatched: 4. Germline-derived CDR1 and CDR2 are SGHRS and YFSETQ. In regard to this clone: Additional DNA sequences in this sample encode the identical CDR3.

Authors' data handling: Amplification of reference gene primers was used by the study to estimate nucleated cell counts. Sequencing was performed with immunoSEQ multiplex PCR; in TCRdb, only in-frame clones are kept and a portion is missing. V, J and clone size reflect that table, while D and trimming were determined from the DNA. Among hundreds of thousands of clones listed, 75% to 90% were seen once. V and J are TRBV5-1 and TRBJ2-7; 9 bases agree with TRBD2. This clonotype was obtained from a man aged 25 to 40 who had recovered from COVID-19. Sequenced sample: PBMCs or T cells enriched from blood (not recorded which). The CDR3 coding sequence is TGCGCCAGCAGCTTTAGCGGGAGCGGGTACGAGCAGTACTTC. Encoded protein: CASSFSGSGYEQYF.